This T cell receptor (beta chain) stems from a study of blood T cell repertoires in COVID-19. For the study at large: The analysed material was cDNA or gDNA that came from T cells, B-cell-depleted T cells, or PBMCs.

CDR3 size: 16 residues. V gave up 0 bases and J gave up 1 base, with 11 bases separating them. Germline V CDR1 and CDR2: SGHAT, FQNNGV. Assay: immunoSEQ multiplex PCR; the TCRdb copy retains only in-frame clones and omits some. The table records 150,000 or so clones, more than 75% of them present only once. This clonotype was sampled from a human donor with acute or convalescent COVID-19. The donor label of this sample is uncertain. Material: peripheral blood. The V call is TRBV11-2, the J call TRBJ2-3, with D maybe TRBD1 (5 bases). The DNA for the CDR3 is TGTGCCAGCAGCTTAGATACTGGGGCTGGCACAGATACGCAGTATTTT. Its translation: CASSLDTGAGTDTQYF.